Listed below are T cell receptor beta chains from one sample, sequenced in a study of a mutant IDH1 vaccine in newly diagnosed glioma. Clones were sequenced by immunoSEQ multiplex PCR, and TCRdb holds only the in-frame ones, with some missing. The sample consists of fewer than 45,000 clones, approximately 79% of them appearing once. These receptors' antigens are unknown. Sequencing used PBMCs, obtained from a glioma patient whose treatment included an IDH1 peptide vaccine. The receptors derive from a man between 18 and 29 years old with glioma. Some clones in this sample may be carry-over from other donors' samples. The CDR3 runs from the conserved cysteine through the conserved F or W. The D gene is left open where the match is weak. Only some rows state a clone size, as once, few, many or a class for expanded clones.

>NA|TRBJ2-7|TRBV5-1|once|16
CASSPLPGVRSYEQYF
TGCGCCAGCAGCCCCCTTCCGGGGGTCCGCTCCTACGAGCAGTACTTC
>TRBD1|TRBJ1-1|TRBV9|NA|19
CASSVGDRGRPRPNTEAFF
TGTGCCAGCAGCGTAGGGGACAGGGGGCGCCCGAGACCTAACACTGAAGCTTTCTTT
>NA|TRBJ2-1|TRBV30|once|13
CAWSQNWSNEQFF
TGTGCCTGGAGCCAAAACTGGTCCAATGAGCAGTTCTTC
>TRBD1|TRBJ1-1|TRBV7-2|NA|16
CASSREGAGPNTEAFF
TGTGCCAGCAGCCGAGAGGGGGCAGGACCTAACACTGAAGCTTTCTTT
>NA|TRBJ2-7|TRBV27|NA|11
CATLGPAEQYF
TGTGCCACCCTCGGACCTGCCGAGCAGTACTTC
>NA|TRBJ1-4|TRBV30|NA|13
CAWSVRQGQKLFF
TGTGCCTGGAGTGTACGGCAGGGTCAAAAACTGTTTTTT
>NA|TRBJ2-5|TRBV5-1|NA|14
CASSLGQLQETQYF
TGCGCCAGCAGCTTGGGACAGCTCCAAGAGACCCAGTACTTC
>NA|TRBJ2-1|TRBV9|NA|13
CASSVDGLREQFF
TGTGCCAGCAGCGTAGACGGCTTACGGGAGCAGTTCTTC
>TRBD1|TRBJ1-4|TRBV9|NA|14
CASSSTGVNEKLFF
TGTGCCAGCAGCTCGACAGGGGTCAATGAAAAACTGTTTTTT
>NA|TRBJ2-1|TRBV30|NA|15
CAWSVGLASYNEQFF
TGTGCCTGGAGTGTCGGGCTAGCGAGCTACAATGAGCAGTTCTTC
>NA|TRBJ2-7|TRBV6-1|NA|12
CATRRLPHEQYF
TGTGCCACCCGCAGGTTACCTCACGAGCAGTACTTC
>TRBD1|TRBJ1-1|TRBV28|NA|15
CASRRTGYMNTEAFF
TGTGCCAGCAGACGGACAGGGTACATGAACACTGAAGCTTTCTTT
>TRBD2|TRBJ2-2|TRBV5-4|NA|14
CASSLLLAEGELFF
TGTGCCAGCAGCTTGTTACTAGCGGAAGGGGAGCTGTTTTTT
>NA|TRBJ1-4|TRBV7-2|few|16
CASSLAGGATNEKLFF
TGTGCCAGCAGCTTAGCGGGGGGTGCAACTAATGAAAAACTGTTTTTT
>NA|TRBJ1-1|TRBV29-1|NA|13
CSVAGLLNTEAFF
TGCAGCGTCGCCGGACTGCTGAACACTGAAGCTTTCTTT
>NA|TRBJ1-5|TRBV10-3|NA|15
CAISEEGLPSQPQHF
TGTGCCATCAGTGAAGAGGGCCTTCCAAGTCAGCCCCAGCATTTT
>NA|TRBJ1-6|TRBV27|NA|16
CASSFEGDRDNSPLHF
TGTGCCAGCAGTTTCGAGGGGGATCGGGATAATTCACCCCTCCACTTT
>NA|TRBJ2-3|TRBV9|few|15
CASSISFKRGDTQYF
TGTGCCAGCAGCATCAGCTTTAAGCGAGGCGATACGCAGTATTTT
>NA|TRBJ2-3|TRBV7-9|NA|14
CASSERDTTDTQYF
TGTGCCAGCAGCGAACGGGACACCACAGATACGCAGTATTTT
>NA|TRBJ1-1|TRBV9|few|16
CASSVVSPTRGTEAFF
TGTGCCAGCAGCGTAGTCTCACCAACCCGAGGCACTGAAGCTTTCTTT
>NA|TRBJ1-1|TRBV11-2|few|13
CASSRVLNTEAFF
TGTGCCAGCAGCCGCGTTCTGAACACTGAAGCTTTCTTT
>NA|TRBJ1-5|TRBV5-4|NA|13
CASSFNSNQPQHF
TGTGCCAGCAGCTTTAATAGCAATCAGCCCCAGCATTTT
>TRBD1|TRBJ2-2|TRBV29-1|NA|15
CSVEMRYRGTGELFF
TGCAGCGTTGAAATGAGATACAGGGGCACCGGGGAGCTGTTTTTT
>NA|TRBJ2-7|TRBV7-9|NA|12
CASTQGGYEQYF
TGTGCCAGCACCCAGGGAGGTTACGAGCAGTACTTC
>NA|TRBJ2-2|TRBV9|NA|14
CASSVVRGPGELFF
TGTGCCAGCAGCGTAGTAAGGGGACCCGGGGAGCTGTTTTTT
>NA|TRBJ1-1|TRBV6-6|NA|15
CASSPRQAANTEAFF
TGTGCCAGCAGTCCCAGACAGGCGGCTAACACTGAAGCTTTCTTT
>TRBD1|TRBJ2-1|TRBV5-6|NA|13
CASSKGRTGRQFF
TGTGCCAGCAGCAAGGGACGGACAGGGAGGCAGTTCTTC
>NA|TRBJ2-2|TRBV6-4|NA|13
CASSEWGTGELFF
TGTGCCAGCAGTGAGTGGGGGACCGGGGAGCTGTTTTTT
>NA|TRBJ1-5|TRBV5-8|few|14
CASSRKGGNQPQHF
TGTGCCAGCAGCCGAAAAGGGGGCAATCAGCCCCAGCATTTT
>TRBD1|TRBJ2-2|TRBV7-9|NA|19
CASSLAVWDRESNTGELFF
TGTGCCAGCAGCTTAGCAGTTTGGGACAGGGAGTCGAACACCGGGGAGCTGTTTTTT
>NA|TRBJ2-6|TRBV7-8|NA|18
CASSTPRTVVSGANVLTF
TGTGCCAGCAGCACACCACGGACAGTAGTCTCTGGGGCCAACGTCCTGACTTTC
>NA|TRBJ1-2|TRBV28|NA|14
CASKLTGPNYGYTF
TGTGCCAGCAAATTAACAGGACCCAACTATGGCTACACCTTC
>TRBD1|TRBJ1-5|TRBV7-9|NA|15
CASSSQGTALVPQHF
TGTGCCAGCAGCTCCCAGGGGACAGCCCTGGTACCCCAGCATTTT
>TRBD1|TRBJ1-1|TRBV6-6|NA|14
CASTGQGSNTEAFF
TGTGCCAGCACCGGACAGGGGTCGAACACTGAAGCTTTCTTT
>NA|TRBJ2-5|TRBV10-3|NA|12
CAIRDTGETQYF
TGTGCCATCAGAGATACGGGGGAGACCCAGTACTTC
>TRBD1|TRBJ2-3|TRBV2|NA|16
CASSEAGQGVGDTQYF
TGTGCCAGCAGTGAAGCGGGACAGGGGGTGGGGGATACGCAGTATTTT
>TRBD2|TRBJ2-1|TRBV27|once|14
CASSWREGLDEQFF
TGTGCCAGCAGCTGGCGGGAGGGCCTTGATGAGCAGTTCTTC
>NA|TRBJ1-2|TRBV5-1|once|15
CASSAAGTGNYGYTF
TGCGCCAGCAGCGCCGCCGGTACAGGGAACTATGGCTACACCTTC
>NA|TRBJ2-7|TRBV5-5|NA|12
CASSLVQYEQYF
TGTGCCAGCAGCTTGGTTCAATACGAGCAGTACTTC
>TRBD1|TRBJ1-2|TRBV4-1|NA|14
CASSPDRGNYGYTF
TGCGCCAGCAGTCCGGACAGGGGTAACTATGGCTACACCTTC
>NA|TRBJ1-1|TRBV7-9|NA|14
CASSRDLMNTEAFF
TGTGCCAGCAGTCGGGACCTCATGAACACTGAAGCTTTCTTT
>NA|TRBJ2-7|TRBV4-3|NA|13
CASSQDGGYEQYF
TGCGCCAGCAGCCAAGATGGAGGGTACGAGCAGTACTTC
>NA|TRBJ2-2|TRBV7-9|NA|14
CARTGRANTGELFF
TGTGCCCGAACGGGGCGCGCGAACACCGGGGAGCTGTTTTTT
>TRBD2|TRBJ2-6|TRBV15|once|16
CATSREREAGANVLTF
TGTGCCACCAGCAGAGAACGGGAGGCTGGGGCCAACGTCCTGACTTTC
>TRBD2|TRBJ2-4|TRBV29-1|NA|16
CSVGLAGSVAKNIQYF
TGCAGCGTCGGGCTAGCGGGATCCGTAGCCAAAAACATTCAGTACTTC
>NA|TRBJ1-1|TRBV5-1|NA|15
CASSLATRARTEAFF
TGCGCCAGCAGCTTGGCTACCAGGGCGAGGACTGAAGCTTTCTTT
>TRBD1|TRBJ2-7|TRBV19|once|14
CASTAGTGVYEQYF
TGTGCCAGTACGGCCGGGACAGGGGTCTACGAGCAGTACTTC